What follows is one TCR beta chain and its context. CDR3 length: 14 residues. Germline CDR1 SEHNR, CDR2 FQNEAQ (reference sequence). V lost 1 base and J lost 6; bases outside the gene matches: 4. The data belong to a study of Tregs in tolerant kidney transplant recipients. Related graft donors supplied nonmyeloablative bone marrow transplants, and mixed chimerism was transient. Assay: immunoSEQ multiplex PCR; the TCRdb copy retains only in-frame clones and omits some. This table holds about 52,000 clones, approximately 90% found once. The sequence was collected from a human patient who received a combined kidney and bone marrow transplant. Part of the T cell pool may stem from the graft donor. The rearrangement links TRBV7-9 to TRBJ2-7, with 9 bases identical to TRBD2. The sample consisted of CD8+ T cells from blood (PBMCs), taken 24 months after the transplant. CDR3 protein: CASSLVAGVPEQYF. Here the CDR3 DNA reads TGTGCCAGCAGCTTAGTAGCGGGAGTCCCCGAGCAGTACTTC. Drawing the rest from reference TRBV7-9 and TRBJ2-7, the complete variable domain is DTGVSQNPRHKITKRGQNVTFRCDPISEHNRLYWYRQTLGQGPEFLTYFQNEAQLEKSRLLSDRFSAERPKGSFSTLEIQRTEQGDSAMYLCASSLVAGVPEQYFGPGTRLTVT.